This is a list of T cell receptor beta chains from one sample in a study of shared clonotypes between healthy human individuals. Here immunoSEQ multiplex PCR was the method, and the copy in TCRdb shows in-frame clones only, minus some. The sample yields more than 2 million clones, about 95% seen once. The sequencing input was naive CD8+ T cells sorted from blood. These receptor sequences come from a man in his late teens or twenties in good health. Both conserved end residues are part of each CDR3. Fields, in order: V gene, clone size, D gene, J gene, CDR3 DNA, CDR3 protein. D genes are given only for firm matches. The listing skips clone size in some rows; elsewhere it reads once, few, many or a size class.

TRBV7-6	NA	TRBD2	TRBJ2-7	TGTGCCAGCAGCTTAGTCAGCGGGAGTTACGAGCAGTACTTC	CASSLVSGSYEQYF
TRBV9	NA	TRBD2	TRBJ2-3	TGTGCCAGCAGCGCCCTGTTAGCGGGAGGGCCCTCACCAAGCACAGATACGCAGTATTTT	CASSALLAGGPSPSTDTQYF
TRBV4-1	NA	NA	TRBJ1-3	TGCGCCAGCAGCCAAGATTCGCTCTCTGGAAACACCATATATTTT	CASSQDSLSGNTIYF
TRBV4-3	NA	TRBD2	TRBJ2-3	TGCGCCAGCAGCCCAGGGCGGCTAGCGGCCACAGATACGCAGTATTTT	CASSPGRLAATDTQYF
TRBV14	NA	TRBD2	TRBJ2-2	TGTGCCAGCAGCCACGTCCTAGCGGCCTACACCGGGGAGCTGTTTTTT	CASSHVLAAYTGELFF
TRBV14	NA	NA	TRBJ2-3	TGTGCCAGCAGCCGTGGACCCGACGGTGGGCACTTCACAGATACGCAGTATTTT	CASSRGPDGGHFTDTQYF
TRBV6-5	NA	NA	TRBJ2-1	TGTGCCAGCAGTCCAGAGGACCTAAACAATGAGCAGTTCTTC	CASSPEDLNNEQFF
TRBV6-5	NA	NA	TRBJ2-2	TGTGCCAGCAGCTCCCAAGGGGGTAGCACCGGGGAGCTGTTTTTT	CASSSQGGSTGELFF
TRBV5-6	NA	NA	TRBJ2-7	TGTGCCAGCAGCTTGTACGGTCAAACCTCTAACTACGAGCAGTACTTC	CASSLYGQTSNYEQYF
TRBV9	NA	NA	TRBJ2-1	TGTGCCAGCAGCGCGGAGGGCTTAGCCTACAATGAGCAGTTCTTC	CASSAEGLAYNEQFF
TRBV6-1	NA	NA	TRBJ2-3	TGTGCCAGCAGTGAAGCTCAGGGTCAGGTGGGGGATACGCAGTATTTT	CASSEAQGQVGDTQYF
TRBV4-1	NA	NA	TRBJ2-1	TGCGCCAGCAGCTCCTCCTCCCATGAGCAGTTCTTC	CASSSSSHEQFF
TRBV27	NA	NA	TRBJ1-2	TGTGCCAGCAGTTCACACAAAAGAAACCTTAACTATGGCTACACCTTC	CASSSHKRNLNYGYTF
TRBV4-1	NA	TRBD2	TRBJ2-7	TGCGCCAGCAGCCCGACGACTAGCGGCTACGAGCAGTACTTC	CASSPTTSGYEQYF
TRBV27	NA	NA	TRBJ2-1	TGTGCCAGCAGTTCCCGTATGGGGACGCCGATATACAATGAGCAGTTCTTC	CASSSRMGTPIYNEQFF
TRBV6-5	NA	NA	TRBJ2-1	TGTGCCAGCAGTTACGGGGGGCTAGCGGCGAATGAGCAGTTCTTC	CASSYGGLAANEQFF
TRBV30	NA	TRBD2	TRBJ2-3	TGTGCCTGCCAACTAGCGGGGGGGTTCACAGATACGCAGTATTTT	CACQLAGGFTDTQYF
TRBV13	NA	TRBD2	TRBJ2-1	TGTGCCAGCAGCCTCCCCGGACTAGCGGGAGAAGGGGACGGCGATGAGCAGTTCTTC	CASSLPGLAGEGDGDEQFF
TRBV14	NA	NA	TRBJ2-7	TGTGCCAGCAGCCAAGAGGTAGGGCAGTCCTACGAGCAGTACTTC	CASSQEVGQSYEQYF
TRBV27	NA	NA	TRBJ2-7	TGTGCCAGCAGTTTACAGGGGAACTACGAGCAGTACTTC	CASSLQGNYEQYF
TRBV27	NA	TRBD2	TRBJ2-7	TGTGCCAGCAGTTTAAGCGGGATCTCCTACGAGCAGTACTTC	CASSLSGISYEQYF
TRBV4-1	NA	NA	TRBJ2-3	TGCGCCAGCAGCCCGATCGAGGCGGAAGATACGCAGTATTTT	CASSPIEAEDTQYF
TRBV28	NA	NA	TRBJ1-2	TGTGCCAGCAGTGCCCGGAGGAACTATGGCTACACCTTC	CASSARRNYGYTF
TRBV19	NA	NA	TRBJ1-5	TGTGCCAGTAGTATTGTAACAGGGTATCAGCCCCAGCATTTT	CASSIVTGYQPQHF
TRBV6-5	NA	TRBD2	TRBJ2-1	TGTGCCAGCAGCCGGGGGGAGAACAATGAGCAGTTCTTC	CASSRGENNEQFF
TRBV4-1	NA	TRBD2	TRBJ2-5	TGCGCCAGCAGCCAAGTAGCGGGGGGGAGAGAGACCCAGTACTTC	CASSQVAGGRETQYF
TRBV27	NA	NA	TRBJ1-1	TGTGCCAGCAGTTTATATCCGGTACCCACACCGGGCACTGAAGCTTTCTTT	CASSLYPVPTPGTEAFF
TRBV7-9	NA	NA	TRBJ2-5	TGTGCCAGCAGCACTTTCGTTGGGACAGAGACCCAGTACTTC	CASSTFVGTETQYF
TRBV7-9	NA	TRBD2	TRBJ2-1	TGTGCCAGCAGCTTAGGTGGACTAGCGGGGGCTATCTACAATGAGCAGTTCTTC	CASSLGGLAGAIYNEQFF
TRBV29-1	NA	NA	TRBJ2-7	TGCAGCGTAGAAACAGGGTACGAGCAGTACTTC	CSVETGYEQYF
TRBV4-1	NA	TRBD1	TRBJ1-1	TGCGCCAGCAGCTTGCAGACAGGGAGGACTGAAGCTTTCTTT	CASSLQTGRTEAFF
TRBV7-9	NA	TRBD1	TRBJ2-3	TGTGCCAGCAGCTCCGGACAGGGAGCTGATACGCAGTATTTT	CASSSGQGADTQYF
TRBV19	NA	NA	TRBJ1-2	TGTGCCAGTAGTATAGAGGTCTCAAACGTCTACACCTTC	CASSIEVSNVYTF
TRBV9	once	TRBD1	TRBJ1-2	TGTGCCAGCAGCACCCAGACAGGGGTCGTTGATGGCTACACCTTC	CASSTQTGVVDGYTF
TRBV2	NA	NA	TRBJ2-2	TGTGCCAGCATAGCGCCGGCGGGCACCGGGGAGCTGTTTTTT	CASIAPAGTGELFF
TRBV6-5	NA	NA	TRBJ2-3	TGTGCCAGCAGTGAACTGTGGGGGGCAGATACGCAGTATTTT	CASSELWGADTQYF
TRBV29-1	NA	TRBD2	TRBJ2-3	TGCAGCGTTGAAGACCCGACTAGCCGTAGCACAGATACGCAGTATTTT	CSVEDPTSRSTDTQYF
TRBV7-2	NA	TRBD2	TRBJ2-7	TGTGCCAGCAGCCCAGCAGCGGGAGCGCCCTACGAGCAGTACTTC	CASSPAAGAPYEQYF
TRBV25-1	NA	NA	TRBJ1-5	TGTGCCAGCAGTCCCTTGGGCAGCTCCGATCAGCCCCAGCATTTT	CASSPLGSSDQPQHF
TRBV5-5	NA	NA	TRBJ2-1	TGTGCCAGCAGCCCAGACTGGAGCTCCTACAATGAGCAGTTCTTC	CASSPDWSSYNEQFF
TRBV5-8	NA	NA	TRBJ1-2	TGTGCCAGCAGCTTGGAGGGGGAAGTCTATGGCTACACCTTC	CASSLEGEVYGYTF
TRBV27	NA	TRBD1	TRBJ1-4	TGTGCCAGCACCGCCAGGGGGGACAGGTACTTTGCAACTAATGAAAAACTGTTTTTT	CASTARGDRYFATNEKLFF
TRBV7-2	NA	NA	TRBJ1-2	TGTGCCAGCAGCTTAGCTGGAGGCAACTCCCCTAACTATGGCTACACCTTC	CASSLAGGNSPNYGYTF
TRBV6-1	few	NA	TRBJ1-6	TGTGCCAGCAGTGCCGGCCGTGGGATATCTAATTCACCCCTCCACTTT	CASSAGRGISNSPLHF